The 20 T cell receptor beta chains in this list originate from one sample, sequenced in a study of blood T cell repertoires in COVID-19. Clones were read by immunoSEQ multiplex PCR, and TCRdb kept only the in-frame ones, dropping some. Here the sample spans about 87,000 clones, under 85% being singletons. The sample taken for sequencing was peripheral blood. The origin of the receptors is a woman of 80 years or more with COVID-19, enrolled during active disease.

A single count supports this clone. The J gene is TRBJ1-3, the V gene TRBV9; maybe TRBD1 (5 bases). Germline V lookup: CDR1 SGDLS, CDR2 YYNGEE. V shed 2 bases and J shed 0 bases, with 9 bases lying between them. CDR3 length: 15 amino acids. In DNA, the CDR3 is TGTGCCAGCAGCGTGTGGGGGGGCTCTGGAAACACCATATATTTT. As protein: CASSVWGGSGNTIYF.

The V call is TRBV2, the J call TRBJ1-2; no definite D call. Germline V CDR1 and CDR2: SNHLY, FYNNEI. Deletions cut 7 bases from V and 5 bases from J, with 11 bases between. The length of the CDR3 is 12 residues. The CDR3 spells CASTYTRYGYTF. The CDR3 DNA sequence: TGTGCCAGCACTTATACAAGATATGGCTACACCTTC.

This chain connects TRBV10-3 to TRBJ2-3; 9 bases are shared with TRBD1. The J segment lost 2 bases and the V segment lost 4 bases, leaving 7 bases of the junction unmatched. Germline values: CDR1 ENHRY, CDR2 SYGVKD. This CDR3 contains 16 residues. The CDR3 spells CAISAGQGPTTDTQYF. CDR3 coding DNA: TGTGCCATCAGTGCGGGACAGGGACCTACCACAGATACGCAGTATTTT.

The V call is TRBV6-2 or TRBV6-3, the J call TRBJ1-1; 9 bases agree with TRBD1. J was trimmed by 5 bases and V by 6 bases; bases with no gene match: 7. Per the germline V gene, CDR1 is MNHEY and CDR2 is SVGEGT. This CDR3 spans 14 amino acids. CDR3 nucleotide sequence: TGTGCCAGCAGCACGACAGGGGGTACGACTGAAGCTTTCTTT. Encoded protein: CASSTTGGTTEAFF.

This clone appeared once. This chain links TRBV6-6 with TRBJ2-7; 7 nucleotides agree with TRBD1. Germline assignment: CDR1 MNHNY and CDR2 SVGAGI (reference sequence). CDR3 length: 15 residues. V shed 8 bases and J 0 bases; nucleotides not matched to a gene: 10. The CDR3 spells CASVSDGDSSYEQYF. The CDR3 region has the DNA TGTGCCAGCGTCTCGGATGGGGACAGCTCCTACGAGCAGTACTTC.

This chain joins TRBV13 and TRBJ1-2; 7 nucleotides line up with TRBD1. Germline V gene data show CDR1 as PRHDT and CDR2 as FYEKMQ (reference sequence). V trimming: 0 bases; J trimming: 2 bases; junction bases outside the gene matches: 6. This CDR3 contains 16 residues. The CDR3 loop is CASSLGRSTGNYGYTF. Written as DNA, the CDR3 is TGTGCCAGCAGCTTAGGCCGATCGACAGGGAACTATGGCTACACCTTC.

The V call is TRBV7-2, the J call TRBJ2-7; the D gene is possibly TRBD2 (7 bases). This CDR3 has 14 amino acids. Trimming shortened V by 4 bases and J by 0 bases, and 10 bases separated the two germline ends. The V gene's germline CDR1 is SGHTA and CDR2 FQGNSA. CDR3 sequence (DNA): TGTGCCAGCAGCTCTAGGGGGGGCTCCTACGAGCAGTACTTC. Translating gives CASSSRGGSYEQYF.

The V and J genes are TRBV5-1 and TRBJ2-7; possibly TRBD2 for D (7 bases). Germline lookup yields CDR1 SGHRS and CDR2 YFSETQ. This CDR3 contains 14 residues. Trimming removed 0 bases at V and 5 bases at J, with 12 bases between. CDR3 nucleotides: TGCGCCAGCAGCTTGGACGGGGGGCGGAACGAGCAGTACTTC. As protein: CASSLDGGRNEQYF.

This clone showed up just once. The rearrangement links TRBV6-4 to TRBJ2-3; TRBD2 agrees at 8 bases. The CDR3 has 16 residues. Trimming took 6 bases from V and 2 from J; bases not matched to a gene: 10. Germline CDR1 is MRHNA and CDR2 is SNTAGT. CDR3 nucleotide sequence: TGTGCCAGCAGCGCACGGGCGGGAGGCTTCACAGATACGCAGTATTTT. The encoded protein is CASSARAGGFTDTQYF.

This sequence joins TRBV29-1 and TRBJ2-3; TRBD1 matches at 9 bases. Losses at the gene ends were 3 bases for V and 3 bases for J; bases not matched to a gene: 4. The CDR3 totals 14 residues. Germline V gene data show CDR1 as SQVTM and CDR2 as ANQGSEA. CDR3 sequence reads: CSVEGQGGTDTQYF. The CDR3, as DNA: TGCAGCGTTGAGGGACAGGGTGGTACAGATACGCAGTATTTT.

The V call is TRBV5-1, the J call TRBJ1-1; 9 nucleotides line up with TRBD1. The CDR3 covers 17 residues. J lost 5 bases, V lost 0 bases, and 11 bases had no gene match. CDR1 and CDR2 (germline): SGHRS, YFSETQ. CDR3 protein: CASSLVQGAMVGTEAFF. DNA for the CDR3: TGCGCCAGCAGCTTGGTACAGGGGGCGATGGTGGGGACTGAAGCTTTCTTT.

CDR3 in amino acids: CSAGPGDTQYF. The DNA of the CDR3 is TGCAGTGCCGGCCCCGGGGATACGCAGTATTTT. The rearrangement joins TRBV20-1 to TRBJ2-3, with D unclear. V was cut by 6 bases and J by 6 bases, with 10 bases left in between. The CDR3 contains 11 residues. Germline CDR1 DFQATT, CDR2 SNEGSKA (reference sequence).

The gene calls are TRBV6-6 and TRBJ2-7; maybe TRBD1 (5 bases). Germline-derived CDR1 and CDR2 are MNHNY and SVGAGI (reference sequence). The V gene lost 0 bases and the J gene lost 3 bases, with 9 bases spanning the gap. The CDR3 is 14 residues long. The CDR3 is CASSYSRQNYEQYF. The DNA for the CDR3 is TGTGCCAGCAGTTACTCGAGACAGAACTACGAGCAGTACTTC.

The chain employs TRBV10-3 and TRBJ2-3; D is possibly TRBD1 (6 bases). V was cut by 6 bases and J by 2 bases, with 9 bases left in between. Germline assignment: CDR1 ENHRY and CDR2 SYGVKD. There are 13 residues in the CDR3. The CDR3 sequence is CAIRGTNTDTQYF. DNA of the CDR3: TGTGCCATCAGGGGGACAAACACAGATACGCAGTATTTT.

This clone was recorded once. The DNA for the CDR3 is TGCAGCGTTGAGTATCCGGGACAGCCAACCCAGTACTTC. It translates to CSVEYPGQPTQYF. The chain employs TRBV29-1 and TRBJ2-5; 7 bases align to TRBD1. V shed 3 bases and J 8 bases; nucleotides not matched to a gene: 9. The CDR3 spans 13 residues. In germline, CDR1 is SQVTM, CDR2 ANQGSEA.

V and J are TRBV14 and TRBJ2-5; 12 positions match TRBD2. This CDR3 comprises 15 residues. V trimming: 4 bases; J trimming: 4 bases; junction bases outside the gene matches: 4. Germline-derived CDR1 and CDR2 are SGHDN and FVKESK. CDR3 nucleotides: TGTGCCAGCAGCCGGGGACTAGCGGGCTCAGAGACCCAGTACTTC. This gives the protein CASSRGLAGSETQYF.

The chain carries TRBV5-4 and TRBJ1-1; weak D call: TRBD1 (5 bases). The germline gives CDR1 SGHNT, CDR2 YYREEE (reference sequence). Trimming took off 1 base at V and 5 bases at J, with 12 bases between the two ends. This CDR3 has 14 residues. The CDR3 region is CASSLMGGITEAFF. In DNA form, the CDR3 reads TGTGCCAGCAGCTTGATGGGGGGTATTACTGAAGCTTTCTTT.

V usage is TRBV2 and J usage is TRBJ2-1; 11 bases align to TRBD2. V was clipped by 7 bases and J by 4 bases; unmatched bases: 12. This CDR3 spans 17 amino acids. In germline, CDR1 is SNHLY, CDR2 FYNNEI. The CDR3 protein is CASKSDSGRAVYNEQFF. As DNA, the CDR3 is TGTGCCAGCAAGAGCGATAGCGGGAGGGCCGTATACAATGAGCAGTTCTTC. Looking up the rest from reference TRBV2 and TRBJ2-1 gives the full variable domain: EPEVTQTPSHQVTQMGQEVILRCVPISNHLYFYWYRQILGQKVEFLVSFYNNEISEKSEIFDDQFSVERPDGSNFTLKIRSTKLEDSAMYFCASKSDSGRAVYNEQFFGPGTRLTVL.

This clone was counted between two and nine times. The J gene is TRBJ1-5, the V gene TRBV28; 7 bases are shared with TRBD1. The J segment lost 2 bases and the V segment lost 4 bases, leaving 2 bases of the junction unmatched. From germline, CDR1 is MDHEN and CDR2 SYDVKM. The CDR3 runs to 14 residues. CDR3 nucleotides: TGTGCCAGCAGTTCGGGACAGCGCAATCAGCCCCAGCATTTT. This encodes CASSSGQRNQPQHF.

The chain uses TRBV7-3 and TRBJ1-1; tentative D call: TRBD1 (5 bases). Deletions cut 2 bases from V and 1 base from J, with 17 bases between. There are 17 residues in the CDR3. Germline V gene data show CDR1 as SGHTA and CDR2 as FQGTGA. The chain's CDR3 is CASSLSPPRGGNTEAFF. The CDR3 DNA reads TGTGCCAGCAGCTTATCCCCACCGCGGGGCGGGAACACTGAAGCTTTCTTT.